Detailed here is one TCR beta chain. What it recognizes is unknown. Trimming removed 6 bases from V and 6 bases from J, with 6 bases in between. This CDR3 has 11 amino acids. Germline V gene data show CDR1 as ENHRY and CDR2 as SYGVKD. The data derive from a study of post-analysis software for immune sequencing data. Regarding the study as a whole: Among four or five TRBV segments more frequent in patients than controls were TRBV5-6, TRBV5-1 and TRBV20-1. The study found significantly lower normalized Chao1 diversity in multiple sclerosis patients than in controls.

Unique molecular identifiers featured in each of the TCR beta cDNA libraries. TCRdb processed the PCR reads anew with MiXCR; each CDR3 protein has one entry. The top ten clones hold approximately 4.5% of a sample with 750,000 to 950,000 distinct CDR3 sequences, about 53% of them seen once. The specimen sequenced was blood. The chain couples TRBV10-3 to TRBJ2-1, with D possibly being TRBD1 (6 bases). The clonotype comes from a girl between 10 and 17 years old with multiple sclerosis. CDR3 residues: CAIRQGNEQFF. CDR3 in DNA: TGTGCCATCAGACAGGGCAATGAGCAGTTCTTC.